One and the same sample provided the 27 T cell receptor beta chains below, sequenced in a study of blood T cell repertoires in COVID-19. Measured with immunoSEQ multiplex PCR; TCRdb has only the in-frame clones, and not every one. The table records 150,000 to 200,000 clones, approximately 85% of them present only once. The sample consisted of peripheral blood. Receptors originate from a woman aged 80 or over with acute or convalescent COVID-19.

The chain employs TRBV6-6 and TRBJ1-5, with a possible D match to TRBD1 (5 bases). Looked up from germline, CDR1 is MNHNY and CDR2 is SVGAGI (reference sequence). The CDR3 spans 14 residues. V lost 7 bases, J lost 7 bases, and 17 bases lay in between. The CDR3 here is CASKQGSLWQPQHF. The CDR3 bases are TGTGCCAGCAAGCAGGGAAGTTTATGGCAGCCCCAGCATTTT.

Only a few counts were recorded for this clone. The rearrangement joins TRBV6-5 to TRBJ2-7; TRBD1 matches 7 bases. Germline assignment: CDR1 MNHEY and CDR2 SVGAGI. The CDR3 covers 15 residues. Trimming took 0 bases from V and 3 from J; bases not matched to a gene: 5. CDR3 nucleotide sequence: TGTGCCAGCAGTTACTCCGGGACAGTCTACTACGAGCAGTACTTC. Translated, it gives CASSYSGTVYYEQYF.

The rearrangement links TRBV30 to TRBJ1-4; D possibly corresponds to TRBD1 (6 bases). Trimming pared 4 bases from V and 7 bases from J, leaving 10 bases between. There are 12 residues in the CDR3. Germline assignment: CDR1 GTSNPN and CDR2 SVGIG (reference sequence). CDR3 sequence reads: CAWNRDGEKLFF. The CDR3 DNA sequence: TGTGCCTGGAACAGGGACGGTGAAAAACTGTTTTTT.

V gene TRBV6-2 or TRBV6-3 combines with J gene TRBJ2-5; TRBD1 might be the D (5 bases). This CDR3 region has 15 residues. Germline-derived CDR1 and CDR2 are MNHEY and SVGEGT. Trimming removed 6 bases from V and 2 bases from J, with 16 bases in between. The CDR3 DNA reads as TGTGCCAGCAGCCTACTTCAGGGCCCTCAAGAGACCCAGTACTTC. Its translation: CASSLLQGPQETQYF.

This clone was recorded only once. The J gene is TRBJ2-1, the V gene TRBV13; D perhaps matches TRBD1 (5 bases). V gave up 2 bases and J gave up 8 bases, with 13 bases separating them. The V gene's germline CDR1 is PRHDT and CDR2 FYEKMQ (reference sequence). The CDR3 loop spans 14 amino acids. The CDR3 DNA follows: TGTGCCAGCAGCTTAAAGACTTTGGGGCATGAGCAGTTCTTC. It is translated as CASSLKTLGHEQFF. Full variable domain (rest looked up from reference TRBV13 and TRBJ2-1): AAGVIQSPRHLIKEKRETATLKCYPIPRHDTVYWYQQGPGQDPQFLISFYEKMQSDKGSIPDRFSAQQFSDYHSELNMSSLELGDSALYFCASSLKTLGHEQFFGPGTRLTVL.

The gene calls are TRBV10-1 and TRBJ2-3; D is possibly TRBD2 (6 bases). The CDR3 has 16 amino acids. Germline V gives CDR1 WNHNN, CDR2 SYGVQD (reference sequence). V lost 0 bases, J lost 0 bases, and 10 bases lay in between. CDR3 sequence (DNA): TGCGCCAGCAGTGAGTCGGGCGGGGCTAGCACAGATACGCAGTATTTT. Protein sequence: CASSESGGASTDTQYF.

Many counts were recorded for this clone. The CDR3 DNA is TGTGCCAGCAGCTTAGTGTTCGTCGGTAATCGGGGATCGGAAGGCTACACCTTC. This gives the protein CASSLVFVGNRGSEGYTF. This chain connects TRBV7-3 to TRBJ1-2; no clear D gene. Trimming stripped 2 bases from V and 8 bases from J, with 27 bases between. Germline CDR1 and CDR2: SGHTA and FQGTGA. CDR3 length: 18 amino acids.

J is TRBJ2-1 and V is TRBV18; a possible D gene is TRBD2 (5 bases). This CDR3 has 14 residues. V was cut by 2 bases and J by 10 bases, with 15 bases left in between. Germline assignment: CDR1 KGHSH and CDR2 LQKENI. CDR3 region: CASSPGLAGSEQFF. CDR3 DNA sequence: TGTGCCAGCTCACCAGGGCTAGCTGGCAGCGAGCAGTTCTTC.

The chain recombines TRBV7-9 with TRBJ1-6; TRBD1 matches at 9 bases. The CDR3 runs 14 residues. With 1 base clipped from V and 8 bases from J, the junction kept 0 bases outside the gene matches. CDR1 SEHNR and CDR2 FQNEAQ come from the germline V gene (reference sequence). As DNA, the CDR3 is TGTGCCAGCAGCTTAGGGACAGGGGATTCACCCCTCCACTTT. Its translation is CASSLGTGDSPLHF.

The chain employs TRBV18 and TRBJ2-3; 8 bases agree with TRBD2. The CDR3 has 16 amino acids. The germline V gene encodes CDR1 KGHSH and CDR2 LQKENI. V shed 4 bases, J shed 2 bases, and the junction held 8 bases outside the gene matches. The CDR3 DNA is TGTGCCAGCTCACGCACGGGGGGGGCGACCACAGATACGCAGTATTTT. This codes for CASSRTGGATTDTQYF.

The chain combines TRBV5-4 with TRBJ1-4; D is uncertain. The V and J ends lost 1 base and 6 bases respectively, with 7 bases between them. CDR3 size: 13 residues. Germline CDR1 reads SGHNT; CDR2 reads YYREEE (reference sequence). The CDR3 DNA sequence: TGTGCCAGCAGCTTGACCACTGATGAAAAACTGTTTTTT. Encoded protein: CASSLTTDEKLFF.

The V and J genes are TRBV10-1 and TRBJ2-1; 11 bases map to TRBD1. The germline gives CDR1 WNHNN, CDR2 SYGVQD (reference sequence). The CDR3 loop spans 16 amino acids. J was trimmed by 8 bases and V by 0 bases; bases with no gene match: 6. The CDR3: CASSESRTGGRDEQFF. CDR3 coding DNA: TGCGCCAGCAGTGAGTCGAGGACAGGGGGCAGGGATGAGCAGTTCTTC.

This clone showed up just a few times. The CDR3 DNA reads as TGTGCCAGCAGCACAAGCTATGGCTACACCTTC. Protein: CASSTSYGYTF. V is TRBV7-9 and J is TRBJ1-2; D is unresolved. Germline CDR1 SEHNR, CDR2 FQNEAQ (reference sequence). This CDR3 is 11 amino acids long. The germline V and J ends were trimmed by 5 bases and 4 bases, with 5 bases remaining between them.

The chain's CDR3 is CASSRPQGASTDTQYF. For the CDR3, the DNA is TGTGCCAGCAGCAGACCGCAGGGGGCAAGCACAGATACGCAGTATTTT. This chain connects TRBV5-8 to TRBJ2-3, with 8 positions matching TRBD1. Germline values: CDR1 SGHTS, CDR2 YDEGEE. This CDR3 comprises 16 residues. Unmatched junction bases numbered 7, after V lost 4 bases and J lost 0 bases.

The chain recombines TRBV6-5 with TRBJ1-6; maybe TRBD1 (6 bases). The CDR3 extends over 15 amino acids. The V gene lost 3 bases and the J gene lost 6 bases, with 12 bases spanning the gap. CDR1 MNHEY and CDR2 SVGAGI come from the germline V gene. CDR3 bases: TGTGCCAGCAGTTATAGACAGGCGTTTAATTCACCCCTCCACTTT. Translation gives CASSYRQAFNSPLHF.

The chain links TRBV6-5 to TRBJ2-2; D perhaps matches TRBD1 (6 bases). The length of the CDR3 is 14 residues. V lost 6 bases and J 3 bases, leaving 11 bases between the germline ends. Germline CDR1 MNHEY, CDR2 SVGAGI. CDR3 loop: CASRTPGDTGELFF. The CDR3 bases are TGTGCCAGCAGAACACCAGGGGACACCGGGGAGCTGTTTTTT.

The gene calls are TRBV3-1 (or the pseudogene TRBV3-2) and TRBJ1-4; no reliable D call. CDR1 LGHDT and CDR2 YNNKEL come from the germline V gene (reference sequence). The germline V and J ends were trimmed by 0 bases and 2 bases, with 13 bases remaining between them. The CDR3 contains 17 residues. CDR3 nucleotide sequence: TGTGCCAGCAGCCAAGAAACACCAGGCACGACTAATGAAAAACTGTTTTTT. It codes for CASSQETPGTTNEKLFF.

The chain recombines TRBV5-1 with TRBJ2-2; TRBD1 matches at 11 bases. CDR3 length equals 16 residues. The germline CDR1 and CDR2 sequences are SGHRS and YFSETQ. With V trimmed by 2 bases and J by 5 bases, 5 bases remained unmatched. The CDR3 spells CASSLGTGGYTGELFF. DNA of the CDR3: TGCGCCAGCAGCTTAGGGACAGGGGGATATACCGGGGAGCTGTTTTTT.

This clone came up a few times. V is TRBV27 and J is TRBJ1-2; 8 bases line up with TRBD1. Per the germline V gene, CDR1 is MNHEY and CDR2 is SMNVEV (reference sequence). J was trimmed by 8 bases and V by 8 bases; bases with no gene match: 13. The CDR3 is 14 amino acids. The CDR3: CASGIMTGVAGYTF. For the CDR3, the DNA is TGTGCCAGCGGCATTATGACAGGGGTAGCGGGCTACACCTTC.

This clone was counted a single time. This rearrangement joins TRBV7-2 to TRBJ2-2, with 7 bases lining up with TRBD2. The CDR3 is 15 amino acids. The germline CDR1 and CDR2 sequences are SGHTA and FQGNSA. V shed 1 base and J 5 bases; nucleotides not matched to a gene: 4. CDR3 sequence: CASSLVAGGTGELFF. The CDR3 coding sequence is TGTGCCAGCAGCTTAGTAGCGGGTGGGACCGGGGAGCTGTTTTTT.

This chain uses TRBV9 with TRBJ2-2; weak D call: TRBD2 (6 bases). The V gene lost 1 base and the J gene lost 7 bases, with 17 bases spanning the gap. The CDR3 consists of 16 residues. The germline V gene has CDR1 SGDLS and CDR2 YYNGEE. CDR3 sequence: CASSVTGLAFGGELFF. In nucleotides, the CDR3 is TGTGCCAGCAGCGTAACCGGCCTAGCGTTCGGCGGGGAGCTGTTTTTT.

CDR3 coding DNA: TGTGCCAGCAGCAAAGACCCAGAGGGGCCCCAGCATTTT. Translating it yields CASSKDPEGPQHF. The V gene is TRBV5-6, the J gene TRBJ1-5; D is uncertain. Germline CDR1 is SGHDT and CDR2 is YYEEEE. The length of the CDR3 is 13 residues. Trimming shortened V by 4 bases and J by 9 bases, and 14 bases separated the two germline ends.

This chain uses TRBV30 with TRBJ2-5; TRBD1 agrees at 7 bases. Trimming took 4 bases from V and 6 from J; bases not matched to a gene: 5. The CDR3 contains 12 residues. Germline CDR1 GTSNPN, CDR2 SVGIG (reference sequence). The CDR3 bases are TGTGCCTGGAATGGACAGGCCCAGACCCAGTACTTC. Protein product: CAWNGQAQTQYF.

The chain is built from TRBV7-8 and TRBJ2-7, with TRBD1 as a possible D gene (5 bases). Germline values: CDR1 SGHVS, CDR2 FQNEAQ. The CDR3 is 12 residues long. Trimming took 4 bases from V and 5 from J, leaving 9 bases between them. The CDR3 sequence is CASSSGIDEQYF. Written as DNA, the CDR3 is TGTGCCAGCAGCTCAGGGATCGACGAGCAGTACTTC.

The rearrangement links TRBV6-5 to TRBJ2-5; 9 nucleotides line up with TRBD1. The germline gives CDR1 MNHEY, CDR2 SVGAGI. CDR3 length equals 15 residues. Trimming at V came to 6 bases and at J to 9 bases, leaving 14 bases not matched to a gene. CDR3 sequence reads: CASRPGTGPHRPQYF. CDR3 nucleotide sequence: TGTGCCAGCAGGCCCGGGACAGGGCCCCATCGGCCCCAGTACTTC.

The J gene is TRBJ2-5, the V gene TRBV3-1 (or the pseudogene TRBV3-2); D not certain. CDR3 length: 14 residues. Germline lookup yields CDR1 LGHDT and CDR2 YNNKEL (reference sequence). V dropped 3 bases and J dropped 0 bases, with 8 bases sitting between them. CDR3: CASSHRRDQETQYF. The CDR3 DNA reads as TGTGCCAGCAGCCACAGACGGGACCAAGAGACCCAGTACTTC.

This sequence joins TRBV5-1 and TRBJ2-1, with 7 bases fitting TRBD1. V was clipped by 4 bases and J by 2 bases; unmatched bases: 9. Germline values: CDR1 SGHRS, CDR2 YFSETQ. CDR3 size: 16 residues. The CDR3: CASSTGQTLAYNEQFF. The CDR3 region has the DNA TGCGCCAGCAGCACGGGACAGACCTTAGCCTACAATGAGCAGTTCTTC.